The rows below give T cell receptor beta chains drawn from one sample of a study of T cell responses to AZD1222 COVID-19 vaccine. TCRdb's table, derived via immunoSEQ multiplex PCR, lists solely in-frame clones and lacks some. The sample contains roughly 65,000 clones, more than 70% of which appear only once. The sequencing used peripheral blood, collected on day 0 of AZD1222 vaccination. The receptors derive from an adult in good health. Both conserved end residues are part of each CDR3. The order of the fields is V gene, D gene, clone size, J gene, CDR3 DNA, CDR3 protein. D genes are given only for firm matches. Part of the rows lack a size; the others show once, few, many or a class for expanded clones.

TRBV7-3	.	.	TRBJ1-1	TGTGCCAGCAGAGTAGGGGGAACCAACACTGAAGCTTTCTTT	CASRVGGTNTEAFF
TRBV11-2	.	.	TRBJ1-2	TGTGCCAGCAGCTTAGAAGCGGGGAACTATGGCTACACCTTC	CASSLEAGNYGYTF
TRBV6-4	.	.	TRBJ2-2	TGTGCCAGCAGTTCTCAGACGCTCACCGGGGAGCTGTTTTTT	CASSSQTLTGELFF
TRBV5-1	TRBD1	.	TRBJ1-1	TGCGCCAGCAGCTTGATTCCCGGGACAGGGAACACTGAAGCTTTCTTT	CASSLIPGTGNTEAFF
TRBV5-6	.	.	TRBJ2-3	TGTGCCAGCAGGTGGGCAGGGAACACAGATACGCAGTATTTT	CASRWAGNTDTQYF
TRBV29-1	TRBD1	.	TRBJ1-1	TGCAGCGCCGAAGAGTGGGACAGGGACCACACTGAAGCTTTCTTT	CSAEEWDRDHTEAFF
TRBV6-9	.	.	TRBJ1-1	TGTGCCAATTCCACAGCCGGGACGTCGAACACTGAAGCTTTCTTT	CANSTAGTSNTEAFF
TRBV3-1/TRBV3-2	.	.	TRBJ1-3	TGTGCCAGCAGCCAAGATCCGGCAATTTCCGGAAACACCATATATTTT	CASSQDPAISGNTIYF
TRBV7-9	TRBD2	.	TRBJ2-1	TGTGCCAGCAGCTCGCCGGGACTAGCGGGGGGGCGTCAGTTCTTC	CASSSPGLAGGRQFF
TRBV30	.	.	TRBJ1-1	TGTGCCTGGACAGGGGATGGACCTGAAGCTTTCTTT	CAWTGDGPEAFF
TRBV19	.	.	TRBJ1-2	TGTGCCAGTAGTAGAGCCGTGACAGGAGACTATGGCTACACCTTC	CASSRAVTGDYGYTF
TRBV6-6	.	.	TRBJ1-1	TGTGCCAGCAGTTACGACCTCCCGAACACTGAAGCTTTCTTT	CASSYDLPNTEAFF
TRBV30	.	.	TRBJ1-1	TGTGCCTGGAGCAAATCGGGACTCACCGGACCTTTCTTT	CAWSKSGLTGPFF
TRBV6-6	.	.	TRBJ1-1	TGTGCCAGTATCCCGGGGGGAATCACTGAAGCTTTCTTT	CASIPGGITEAFF
TRBV6-2/TRBV6-3	TRBD2	.	TRBJ2-1	TGTGCCAGCAGTTACTCGGACGGGGGGGAGCTAATAAATGAGCAGTTCTTC	CASSYSDGGELINEQFF
TRBV19	TRBD2	.	TRBJ2-1	TGTGCCAGTAGCCTACTAGCGGGGGGAGTCTATGAGCAGTTCTTC	CASSLLAGGVYEQFF
TRBV7-9	TRBD1	.	TRBJ2-2	TGTGCCAGCAGCCGGGGACAGGCGGCCACCGGGGAGCTGTTTTTT	CASSRGQAATGELFF
TRBV5-1	.	.	TRBJ2-5	TGCGCCAGCACATCAGGGAATCGATTACAAGAGACCCAGTACTTC	CASTSGNRLQETQYF
TRBV2	.	.	TRBJ1-3	TGTGCCAGCAGTCCAGGATACTCTGGAAACACCATATATTTT	CASSPGYSGNTIYF
TRBV13	.	.	TRBJ1-6	TGTGCCAGCTACACCCAAGTTGCGCCTTACAACGCCTGGGATTCACCCCTCCACTTT	CASYTQVAPYNAWDSPLHF
TRBV5-1	.	.	TRBJ2-1	TGCGCCAGCAGCTGGGTGGACAGTAGCTACGAGCAGTTCTTC	CASSWVDSSYEQFF
TRBV7-6	.	once	TRBJ2-5	TGTGCCAGCAGCCCTAGAGGGCCACTCGGAGAGACCCAGTACTTC	CASSPRGPLGETQYF
TRBV6-6	TRBD1	.	TRBJ2-7	TGTGCCAGCAGCCAAGCCAGGGGGCGAAGTAACGAGCAGTACTTC	CASSQARGRSNEQYF
TRBV3-1/TRBV3-2	TRBD2	once	TRBJ2-1	TGTGCCAGCAGCCATCCTCGGAGCGGGGGGGCCTCTGAGCAGTTCTTC	CASSHPRSGGASEQFF
TRBV4-1	TRBD2	.	TRBJ2-1	TGCGCCAGCAGCCAAGATCAGGGCTGGAGCGGGGGGGCGGTCGATGAGCAGTTCTTC	CASSQDQGWSGGAVDEQFF
TRBV18	.	.	TRBJ1-5	TGTGCCAGCTCACCATCTACACACCTGGATGGACAGCCCCAGCATTTT	CASSPSTHLDGQPQHF
TRBV19	.	.	TRBJ2-3	TGTGCCAGTAGCCTGGATTCCCCCGGGACTCAACCATTCACAGATACGCAGTATTTT	CASSLDSPGTQPFTDTQYF